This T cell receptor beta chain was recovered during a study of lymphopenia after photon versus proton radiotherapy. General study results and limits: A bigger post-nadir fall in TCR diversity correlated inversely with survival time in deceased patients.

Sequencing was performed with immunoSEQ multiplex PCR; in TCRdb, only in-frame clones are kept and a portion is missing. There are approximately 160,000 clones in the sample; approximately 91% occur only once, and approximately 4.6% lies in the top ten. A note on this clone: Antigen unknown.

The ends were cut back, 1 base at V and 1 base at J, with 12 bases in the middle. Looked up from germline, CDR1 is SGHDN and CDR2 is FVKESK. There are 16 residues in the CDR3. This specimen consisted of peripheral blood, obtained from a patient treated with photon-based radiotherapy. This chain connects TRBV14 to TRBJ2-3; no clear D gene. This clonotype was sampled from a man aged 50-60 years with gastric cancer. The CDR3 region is CASSQASFWGTDTQYF. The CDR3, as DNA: TGTGCCAGCAGCCAAGCCTCCTTTTGGGGCACAGATACGCAGTATTTT. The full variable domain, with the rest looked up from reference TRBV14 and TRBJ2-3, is EAGVTQFPSHSVIEKGQTVTLRCDPISGHDNLYWYRRVMGKEIKFLLHFVKESKQDESGMPNNRFLAERTGGTYSTLKVQPAELEDSGVYFCASSQASFWGTDTQYFGPGTRLTVL.